These 23 T cell receptor beta chains were all obtained from the same sample, sequenced in a study of cytomegalovirus exposure and HLA in healthy donors. Use of 60 Vbeta and 13 Jbeta primers characterized the PCR. TCRdb's copy holds only in-frame clones and misses some; the assay was immunoSEQ multiplex PCR. The sample lists about 130,000 clones, 73% occurring once. The sequenced sample consisted of PBMCs. The receptors here all came from a woman between 40 and 50 years old in good health and CMV-seropositive.

The chain recombines TRBV7-9 with TRBJ1-1; TRBD1 matches 10 bases. Losses at the gene ends were 8 bases for V and 4 bases for J; bases not matched to a gene: 16. Per the germline V gene, CDR1 is SEHNR and CDR2 is FQNEAQ (reference sequence). The CDR3 runs to 17 residues. CDR3 amino acids: CASLRGSGQGGVTEAFF. CDR3 sequence (DNA): TGTGCCAGCCTCCGGGGGTCTGGACAGGGGGGAGTCACTGAAGCTTTCTTT.

This clone was detected once. Other nucleotide sequences from this sample produce the same CDR3. The chain combines TRBV18 with TRBJ2-7; weak D call: TRBD1 (5 bases). Germline-derived CDR1 and CDR2 are KGHSH and LQKENI. With 1 base removed from V and 3 bases from J, the gap between germline ends came to 19 bases. This CDR3 is 17 amino acids long. CDR3 amino acids: CASSPHPPSQGFYEQYF. The CDR3 coding sequence is TGTGCCAGCTCACCACATCCTCCTTCCCAGGGATTCTACGAGCAGTACTTC.

The rearrangement links TRBV27 to TRBJ1-2; D gene uncertain. With 7 bases removed from V and 4 bases from J, the gap between germline ends came to 13 bases. The CDR3 is made up of 13 amino acids. CDR1 MNHEY and CDR2 SMNVEV come from the germline V gene (reference sequence). CDR3 bases: TGTGCCAGCAAGGGAGGAAGGGTCTATGGCTACACCTTC. As protein: CASKGGRVYGYTF.

In the case of this clone: This may arise from a read error, as a much more abundant clone is one base away. The V and J genes are TRBV4-2 and TRBJ2-7; D is perhaps TRBD1 (5 bases). CDR3 length equals 15 residues. Trimming left V 0 bases short and J 0 bases short, with 9 bases between. Germline V gives CDR1 LGHNA, CDR2 YNFKEQ. Here the CDR3 reads CASSQDGASSYEQYF. As DNA, the CDR3 is TGTGCCAGCAGCCAAGATGGGGCCAGCTCCTACGAGCAGTACTTC.

A note on this clone: Its ends do not fully match the called genes, so a read error is possible. Other nucleotide sequences in the sample specify the same CDR3. This sequence joins TRBV27 and TRBJ1-1; 7 nucleotides match TRBD1. This CDR3 is built from 14 residues. Per germline, CDR1 MNHEY and CDR2 SMNVEV (reference sequence). CDR3 protein: CASRGGQLNTEAFF. As DNA, the CDR3 is TGCGCCAGCAGGGGGGGACAGCTGAACACTGAAGCTTTCTTT.

The chain links TRBV5-5 to TRBJ2-1, with TRBD1 matching 10 bases. The junction had 12 bases not matched to a gene; V was cut back by 3 bases and J by 6 bases. CDR1 is SGHKS and CDR2 is YYEKEE in the germline V gene (reference sequence). CDR3 length equals 17 residues. The CDR3 protein is CASSSIMSTGGFNEQFF. In DNA, the CDR3 is TGTGCCAGCAGCTCAATAATGTCGACAGGGGGCTTCAATGAGCAGTTCTTC.

V and J are TRBV19 and TRBJ1-1; D gene ambiguous. V was cut by 5 bases and J by 4 bases, with 14 bases left in between. Germline V gene sequence: CDR1 LNHDA, CDR2 SQIVND (reference sequence). This CDR3 is 14 amino acids long. Here the CDR3 DNA reads TGTGCCAGTAGTTCTCCGGGCCGGGGCACTGAAGCTTTCTTT. This sequence encodes CASSSPGRGTEAFF.

CDR3 residues: CASSKAPGGGFYNEQFF. DNA for the CDR3: TGTGCCAGCAGCAAGGCACCCGGGGGAGGGTTTTACAATGAGCAGTTCTTC. The chain couples TRBV9 to TRBJ2-1, with 7 bases identical to TRBD2. V was pared by 4 bases and J by 4 bases, with 14 bases of the junction left unmatched. The CDR3 has 17 amino acids. CDR1 and CDR2 (germline): SGDLS, YYNGEE.

V gene TRBV5-8 combines with J gene TRBJ1-1, with TRBD1 matching over 7 bases. The CDR3 totals 15 residues. The germline CDR1 and CDR2 sequences are SGHTS and YDEGEE. Germline trimming cut 0 bases from V and 1 base from J; bases unmatched to any gene: 3. Written as DNA, the CDR3 is TGTGCCAGCAGCTTGGCTTACAGGGGGAACACTGAAGCTTTCTTT. Translation: CASSLAYRGNTEAFF.

V gene TRBV2 combines with J gene TRBJ2-7; 8 bases align to TRBD1. Germline assignment: CDR1 SNHLY and CDR2 FYNNEI. V shed 6 bases and J 4 bases; nucleotides not matched to a gene: 11. This CDR3 has 15 amino acids. The CDR3 DNA sequence: TGTGCCAGCAGCTACGACAGGGGATCAGGGTACGAGCAGTACTTC. Translated: CASSYDRGSGYEQYF.

The chain joins TRBV15 to TRBJ2-1, with 7 nucleotides matching TRBD2. Trimming took 0 bases from V and 7 from J; bases not matched to a gene: 6. Germline-derived CDR1 and CDR2 are LNHNV and YYDKDF (reference sequence). This CDR3 is built from 15 residues. The CDR3 DNA reads as TGTGCCACCAGCAGAGATGGGCTAGCGGTGAATGAGCAGTTCTTC. Its translation: CATSRDGLAVNEQFF. Full variable domain (remainder filled in from reference TRBV15 and TRBJ2-1): DAMVIQNPRYQVTQFGKPVTLSCSQTLNHNVMYWYQQKSSQAPKLLFHYYDKDFNNEADTPDNFQSRRPNTSFCFLDIRSPGLGDTAMYLCATSRDGLAVNEQFFGPGTRLTVL.

This chain links TRBV5-1 with TRBJ2-5; TRBD1 is a possible D gene (6 bases). The germline gives CDR1 SGHRS, CDR2 YFSETQ. The CDR3 is made up of 16 amino acids. V dropped 0 bases and J dropped 4 bases, with 16 bases sitting between them. The CDR3 protein is CASSLEGQGMRETQYF. DNA of the CDR3: TGCGCCAGCAGCTTGGAGGGCCAGGGGATGCGAGAGACCCAGTACTTC.

V gene TRBV5-4 combines with J gene TRBJ1-2; 8 bases match TRBD1. V shed 4 bases and J 0 bases; nucleotides not matched to a gene: 11. The CDR3 has 17 amino acids. CDR1 and CDR2 from the germline V gene are SGHNT and YYREEE (reference sequence). CDR3 sequence reads: CASSRGQGPPTNYGYTF. Here the CDR3 DNA reads TGTGCCAGCAGCCGCGGACAGGGCCCCCCTACTAACTATGGCTACACCTTC.

The chain employs TRBV7-3 and TRBJ1-2, with 9 bases lining up with TRBD1. Germline-derived CDR1 and CDR2 are SGHTA and FQGTGA. V gave up 2 bases and J gave up 8 bases; unmatched junction bases: 3. This CDR3 has 13 amino acids. The CDR3 spells CASSLDRGSGYTF. In nucleotides, the CDR3 is TGTGCCAGCAGCTTAGACAGGGGGAGCGGCTACACCTTC.

The chain joins TRBV27 to TRBJ2-7, with 7 nucleotides matching TRBD2. From germline, CDR1 is MNHEY and CDR2 SMNVEV (reference sequence). The CDR3 is 15 amino acids. V dropped 5 bases and J dropped 2; count of bases not matched to a gene: 9. For the CDR3, the DNA is TGTGCCAGCAGTGGGAGGGGTCAGGGCACCTACGAGCAGTACTTC. Translating it yields CASSGRGQGTYEQYF.

A few counts support this clone. The chain is built from TRBV28 and TRBJ2-7; D is perhaps TRBD1 (6 bases). CDR3 length: 13 amino acids. V was shortened by 2 bases and J by 5 bases, with 10 bases between the two germline ends. Germline-derived CDR1 and CDR2 are MDHEN and SYDVKM. This CDR3 reads CASSLGRGHEQYF. In nucleotides, the CDR3 is TGTGCCAGCAGTTTAGGCAGGGGCCACGAGCAGTACTTC.

The V call is TRBV27, the J call TRBJ2-7, with TRBD1 matching over 12 bases. The CDR3 is made up of 18 amino acids. CDR1 MNHEY and CDR2 SMNVEV come from the germline V gene (reference sequence). With 7 bases clipped from V and 3 bases from J, the junction kept 16 bases outside the gene matches. The DNA for the CDR3 is TGTGCCAGCACCAAACTCCCCGGGACAGGGGGCGTTTTCTACGAGCAGTACTTC. Translated: CASTKLPGTGGVFYEQYF.

The rearrangement joins TRBV13 to TRBJ1-2, with a weak D call TRBD1 (6 bases). Trimming left V 5 bases short and J 5 bases short, with 9 bases between. CDR1 and CDR2 from the germline V gene are PRHDT and FYEKMQ (reference sequence). The CDR3 sequence is 12 residues long. The CDR3 DNA is TGTGCCAGCAGCCCCCAGGGGTATGGCTACACCTTC. It yields the protein CASSPQGYGYTF.

J is TRBJ2-5 and V is TRBV9; 8 nucleotides agree with TRBD1. The end of the DNA is better explained by TRBJ2-7, so the J call may be wrong. This CDR3 comprises 15 residues. Germline CDR1 SGDLS, CDR2 YYNGEE. The DNA for the CDR3 is TGTGCCAGCAGCGCTGGACAGGGATCTTCGTACGAGCAGTACTTC. Amino acids: CASSAGQGSSYEQYF.

The chain recombines TRBV30 with TRBJ2-7; possible D gene TRBD2, 5 bases. The CDR3 is 13 residues long. Trimming took 6 bases from V and 9 from J, leaving 21 bases between them. Germline CDR1 and CDR2: GTSNPN and SVGIG (reference sequence). CDR3 sequence reads: CACLPRTQKRQYF. Written as DNA, the CDR3 is TGTGCCTGCTTACCGAGGACTCAAAAACGGCAGTACTTC.

The J gene is TRBJ2-1, the V gene TRBV25-1; tentatively, D is TRBD2 (6 bases). Looked up from germline, CDR1 is MGHDK and CDR2 is SYGVNS. The CDR3 loop spans 14 amino acids. The V gene lost 3 bases and the J gene lost 6 bases, with 12 bases spanning the gap. The CDR3 bases are TGTGCCAGCAGTGAGTGGGACGGGAGCAATGAGCAGTTCTTC. It encodes CASSEWDGSNEQFF.

In its sample, this clone was seen once. The chain is built from TRBV25-1 and TRBJ2-3, with D uncertain. V lost 3 bases to trimming and J lost 0 bases, with 10 bases between them. Germline V gene sequence: CDR1 MGHDK, CDR2 SYGVNS. The CDR3 extends over 15 amino acids. The DNA for the CDR3 is TGTGCCAGCAGTGAGACTCTTACTAGCACAGATACGCAGTATTTT. Its translation is CASSETLTSTDTQYF.

In its sample, this clone was seen once. J is TRBJ1-6 and V is TRBV9; TRBD1 agrees at 8 bases. J gave up 10 bases and V 0 bases, and 12 bases lay outside the gene matches. CDR1 is SGDLS, CDR2 YYNGEE, per germline. CDR3 size: 17 residues. Here the CDR3 DNA reads TGTGCCAGCAGCGTAGCCCCTGCGTACAGGGGGGGCTCACCCCTCCACTTT. This gives the protein CASSVAPAYRGGSPLHF.